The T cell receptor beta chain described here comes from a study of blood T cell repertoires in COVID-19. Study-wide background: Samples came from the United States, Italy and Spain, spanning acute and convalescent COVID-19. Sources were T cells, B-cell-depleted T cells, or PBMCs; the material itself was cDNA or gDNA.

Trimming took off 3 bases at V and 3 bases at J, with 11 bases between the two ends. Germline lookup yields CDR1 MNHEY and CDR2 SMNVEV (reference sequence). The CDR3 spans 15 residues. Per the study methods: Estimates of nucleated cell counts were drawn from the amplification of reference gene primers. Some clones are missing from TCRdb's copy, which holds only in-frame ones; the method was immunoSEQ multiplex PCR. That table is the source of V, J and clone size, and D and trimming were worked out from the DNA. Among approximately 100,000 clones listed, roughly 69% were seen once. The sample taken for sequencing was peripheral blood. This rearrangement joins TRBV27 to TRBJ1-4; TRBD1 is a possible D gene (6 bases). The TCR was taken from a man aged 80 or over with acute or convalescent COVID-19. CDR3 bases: TGTGCCAGCAGTTTTAGGGGGAGGGCTAATGAAAAACTGTTTTTT. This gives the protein CASSFRGRANEKLFF.